Listed below are T cell receptor beta chains from one sample, sequenced in a study of human T cells and chemical hapten exposure. TCRdb re-called the RACE reads through MiXCR, storing one row per CDR3 protein. The table lists over 100,000 distinct CDR3 sequences, roughly a tenth of them singletons. Specimen: whole blood, collected in connection with sensitization to the hapten diphenylcyclopropenone (DPC). These TCRs come from a woman aged 40-49 years with alopecia areata. Some clones in this sample may be carry-over from other donors' samples. CDR3s include the opening cysteine and the closing phenylalanine or tryptophan. The D gene is left open where the match is weak. Clone sizes are given selectively: once, few, many, or a class where the clone is expanded.

v_call	d_call	clone_size	j_call	cdr3_nt	cdr3_aa
TRBV5-6	.	few	TRBJ2-1	TGTGCCAGCAGCCCGAGCGGAGGCCCCCAGAGCTCCTACAATGAGCAGTTCTTC	CASSPSGGPQSSYNEQFF
TRBV12-3/TRBV12-4	.	many	TRBJ2-2	TGTGCCAGCAGTTTGAGGGGGAGCACCGGGGAGCTGTTTTTT	CASSLRGSTGELFF
TRBV14	.	many	TRBJ2-5	TGTGCCAGCAGCCAAGACTTTCAAGAGACCCAGTACTTC	CASSQDFQETQYF
TRBV24-1	TRBD2	few	TRBJ2-3	TGTGCCACCAGTGAAAACCCTAGCGGGGGGGGCACAGATACGCAGTATTTT	CATSENPSGGGTDTQYF
TRBV4-1	.	few	TRBJ2-3	TGCGCCAGCAAGGGGCCTTTTTTTGCAGATACGCAGTATTTT	CASKGPFFADTQYF
TRBV15	.	.	TRBJ1-1	TGTGCCACCAGCAGAGATTCTGCGGCCAGGAACACTGAAGCTTTCTTT	CATSRDSAARNTEAFF
TRBV4-3	TRBD1	many	TRBJ1-2	TGCGCCAGCAGCCAGGATAGGGGACAGGCGAGTAACTATGGCTACACCTTC	CASSQDRGQASNYGYTF
TRBV12-3/TRBV12-4	TRBD2	few	TRBJ2-5	TGTGCCAGCAGCCCGACTAGCGGGGGGGTCCAAGAGACCCAGTACTTC	CASSPTSGGVQETQYF
TRBV20-1	.	few	TRBJ1-6	TGCAGTGTGGCAGACTTCTATAATTCACCCCTCCACTTT	CSVADFYNSPLHF
TRBV20-1	.	.	TRBJ2-5	TGCAGTGCTAAGCGGGGACATGAAGAGACCCAGTACTTC	CSAKRGHEETQYF
TRBV4-3	TRBD2	few	TRBJ2-1	TGCGCCAGCAGCCAAGGCGGGACTGGCGGGGGGTACAATGAGCAGTTCTTC	CASSQGGTGGGYNEQFF
TRBV7-2	.	many	TRBJ2-7	TGTGCCAGCAGCCCCGCCGGGAGCAGGGCCTACGAGCAGTACTTC	CASSPAGSRAYEQYF
TRBV28	.	.	TRBJ2-6	TGTGCCAGCAGTCCCACGAGGGCTGGGGCCAACGTCCTGACTTTC	CASSPTRAGANVLTF
TRBV5-4	.	many	TRBJ2-3	TGTGCCAGCAGCCCGTCCGACACAGATACGCAGTATTTT	CASSPSDTDTQYF
TRBV20-1	.	few	TRBJ1-1	TGCAGTGCTAGAGATTCGGCAGAGAACACTGAAGCTTTCTTT	CSARDSAENTEAFF